This T cell receptor beta chain was observed in a study of T cell clones after liver transplantation. Libraries were prepared by immunoSEQ multiplex PCR; TCRdb keeps only in-frame clonotypes and omits some of them. The sample includes around 120,000 clones, about nine tenths of them seen just once. V shed 0 bases, J shed 2 bases, and the junction held 1 base outside the gene matches. The CDR3 covers 14 residues. In germline, CDR1 is SGDLS, CDR2 YYNGEE. The sequencing used CD4+ T cells from blood, collected 12 months after liver transplant. The chain combines TRBV9 with TRBJ2-7; 8 bases match TRBD2. This clonotype originated in a human patient who received a liver transplant. Some T cells may arise from the graft donor. In nucleotides, the CDR3 is TGTGCCAGCAGCGTAGCGGGAGGGCCCTACGAGCAGTACTTC. Residues: CASSVAGGPYEQYF.